This TCR beta chain is from a study of blood T cell repertoires in COVID-19 (dated by TCRdb to 2019 to 2021). Concerning the study at large: Collaborator samples came from the United States, Italy and Spain and covered acute and convalescent phases of COVID-19. The repertoires were made available in a free public database intended to serve as a resource for research on the immune response to SARS-CoV-2. Samples came from the ongoing ImmuneRACE study (first 160 participants) plus 1,254 subjects from 6 global collaborators. Subjects who had been exposed to COVID-19, were actively infected with it, or had recovered from it provided the deeply sampled blood TCRbeta repertoires that made up the dataset. A de-identified subject ID, COVID-19 status, age in years and sex were almost always included in the sample metadata. Where HLA class I and class II types were available, the types were taken from metadata supplied by the sample provider, not from assay-based typing. The prospective study material was composed of cDNA or gDNA derived from T cells, B-cell-depleted T cells, or PBMCs. General conclusions and limits of the study: How much clinical and demographic metadata was included differed by source and by participant, and the metadata was provided uncurated.

Concerning this clone: Which antigen it targets is not known. No much larger clone is present one base from it, and per-base qualities are unavailable.

Participants in the prospective study were enrolled through a virtual design, were aged roughly 18 to 100 years, and lived in about 25 United States geographic areas. Cohort assignment in the prospective study relied on participant-reported clinical history from a screening survey and a study questionnaire. For ImmuneRACE Cohort 3, a participant was defined as recovered based on two consecutive negative NP/OP PCR tests, clearance by a healthcare professional, or resolution of symptoms. Mobile phlebotomists in the prospective study collected whole blood, serum and a nasopharyngeal or oropharyngeal swab from every participant. Additional blood draws and questionnaires over a 2-month period could optionally be provided by prospective study participants. Before DNA extraction, blood samples from the prospective study were shipped at room temperature or frozen. The immunoSEQ Assay, a bias-controlled multiplex PCR, was used to amplify TCRbeta CDR3 regions from genomic DNA. Per the original workflow: The number of nucleated cells in each sample was estimated from the amplification of reference gene primers within the assay. To quantify the absolute abundance of each unique TCRbeta CDR3 rearrangement, sequence reads were collapsed and filtered. Productive Simpson clonality was computed per sample as the square root of Simpson's diversity index over productive rearrangements. TCRdb obtained this table from immuneACCESS and retained in-frame rearrangements with V and J assigned. These tables miss some clones; where compared with another copy, unresolved V genes account for less than half of the shortfall, and the remainder is unexplained. That table supplies the V and J calls and clone size; D and trimming were determined from the DNA. This sample has 250,000 to 350,000 clones in its table, and 70% to 90% of those were observed once. The biggest ten clones account for approximately 5.2% of the sample.

Source material: PBMCs or T cells enriched from blood (not recorded which). This TCR was recovered from a woman aged 25 to 45 who had recovered from COVID-19.

The DNA sequence is given as TGTGCCAGCAGAGACACAGGGGGGACTGAAGCTTTCTTT. Its translation reads: CASRDTGGTEAFF. The chain is encoded by TRBV6-5 joined to TRBJ1-1; 8 bases in between match TRBD1. V ends up 6 bases short and J 5 bases short, with an unmatched junction base count of 5. There are 13 amino acids in the CDR3, from cysteine to phenylalanine inclusive. CDR3 DNA is the only sequence kept; it has 39 bases, read in frame from the first base. CDR1 and CDR2 are drawn from the germline V gene: MNHEY, SVGAGI.